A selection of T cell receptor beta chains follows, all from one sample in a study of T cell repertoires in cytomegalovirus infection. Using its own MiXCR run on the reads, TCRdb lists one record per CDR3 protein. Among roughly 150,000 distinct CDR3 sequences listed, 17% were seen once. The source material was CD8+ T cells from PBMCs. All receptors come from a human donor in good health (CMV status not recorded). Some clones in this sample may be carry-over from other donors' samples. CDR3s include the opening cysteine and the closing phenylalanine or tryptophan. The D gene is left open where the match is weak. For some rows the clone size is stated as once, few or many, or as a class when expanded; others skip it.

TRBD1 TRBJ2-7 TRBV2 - CASSRTGSEQYF TGTGCCAGCAGCCGGACAGGGTCCGAGCAGTACTTC
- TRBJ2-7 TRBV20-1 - CSARSLIGGSYEQYF TGCAGTGCTAGGAGCCTCATTGGGGGCTCCTACGAGCAGTACTTC
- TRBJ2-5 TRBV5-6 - CASNWGETQYF TGTGCCAGCAACTGGGGGGAGACCCAGTACTTC
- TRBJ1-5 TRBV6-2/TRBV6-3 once CASKQGQGQPQHF TGTGCCAGCAAGCAGGGGCAGGGTCAGCCCCAGCATTTT
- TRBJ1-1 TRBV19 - CASSILGGPTEAFF TGTGCCAGTAGTATTCTGGGGGGCCCCACTGAAGCTTTCTTT
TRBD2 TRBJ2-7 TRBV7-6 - CASSFRGVNEQYF TGTGCCAGCAGCTTCCGGGGGGTGAACGAGCAGTACTTC
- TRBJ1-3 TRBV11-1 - CASSTRTASKLGNTIYF TGTGCCAGCAGCACTCGGACAGCTTCAAAACTCGGAAACACCATATATTTT
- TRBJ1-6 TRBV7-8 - CASSSQGGTASPLHF TGTGCCAGCAGCTCGCAGGGCGGGACCGCATCACCCCTCCACTTT
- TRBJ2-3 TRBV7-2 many CASSLEGRPDTQYF TGTGCCAGCAGCTTAGAGGGGAGACCGGATACGCAGTATTTT
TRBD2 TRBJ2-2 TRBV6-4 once CASSASGHNTGELFF TGTGCCAGCAGTGCTAGCGGGCACAACACCGGGGAGCTGTTTTTT
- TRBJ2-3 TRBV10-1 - CASSEGGRTDTQYF TGCGCCAGCAGTGAGGGCGGCCGCACAGATACGCAGTATTTT
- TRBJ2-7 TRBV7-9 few CASSLVPKQGYEQYF TGTGCCAGCAGCTTAGTCCCTAAACAGGGTTACGAGCAGTACTTC
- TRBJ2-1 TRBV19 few CASSPRGFRAYNEQFF TGTGCCAGTAGTCCCCGGGGCTTTCGCGCCTACAATGAGCAGTTCTTC
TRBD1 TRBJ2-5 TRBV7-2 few CASSQFGRGRMETQYF TGTGCCAGCAGCCAATTCGGCAGGGGGCGGATGGAGACCCAGTACTTC
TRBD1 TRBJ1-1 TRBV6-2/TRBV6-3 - CASSYLQGVRNTEAFF TGTGCCAGCAGTTACTTACAGGGGGTAAGGAACACTGAAGCTTTCTTT
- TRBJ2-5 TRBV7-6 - CASSLVQVAQETQYF TGTGCCAGCAGCTTAGTGCAGGTCGCCCAAGAGACCCAGTACTTC
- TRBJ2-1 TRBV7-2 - CASSFLVLANEQFF TGTGCCAGCAGCTTTTTGGTGCTTGCCAATGAGCAGTTCTTC
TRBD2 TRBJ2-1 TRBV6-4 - CASSDSASGQLEQFF TGTGCCAGCAGTGACTCCGCTAGCGGTCAACTTGAGCAGTTCTTC
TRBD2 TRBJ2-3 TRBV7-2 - CASSQLAGVRRGTDTQYF TGTGCCAGCAGCCAACTAGCGGGGGTAAGGCGCGGCACAGATACGCAGTATTTT
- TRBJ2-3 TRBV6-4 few CASSGGLSTDTQYF TGTGCCAGCAGTGGAGGACTTTCCACAGATACGCAGTATTTT
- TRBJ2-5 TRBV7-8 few CASSLLDGYQETQYF TGTGCCAGCAGCTTATTAGACGGATACCAAGAGACCCAGTACTTC
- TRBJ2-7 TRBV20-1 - CSARDRESVYEQYF TGCAGTGCTAGAGATCGGGAATCCGTCTACGAGCAGTACTTC
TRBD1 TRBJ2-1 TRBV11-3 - CASSPRTGEVDEQFF TGTGCCAGCAGCCCCCGGACAGGGGAGGTAGATGAGCAGTTCTTC
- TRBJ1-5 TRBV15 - CATSSVETKPQHF TGTGCCACCAGCAGTGTTGAAACAAAGCCCCAGCATTTT
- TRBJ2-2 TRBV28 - CASSLLTPRSGVSAGELFF TGTGCCAGCAGTTTATTGACCCCTCGTTCAGGGGTTTCGGCCGGGGAGCTGTTTTTT
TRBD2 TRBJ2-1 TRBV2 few CASSTGTSSIHEQFF TGTGCCAGCAGTACCGGGACTAGTAGTATCCATGAGCAGTTCTTC
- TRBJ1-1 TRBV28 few CASSLLSGEAFF TGTGCCAGCAGTTTACTAAGTGGGGAAGCTTTCTTT
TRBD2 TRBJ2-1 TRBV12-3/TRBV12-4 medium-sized CASSIGASGRYNEQFF TGTGCCAGCAGTATTGGGGCTAGCGGGAGATACAATGAGCAGTTCTTC
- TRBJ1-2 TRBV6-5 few CASSYSYTGNGYTF TGTGCCAGCAGTTACTCGTATACAGGGAATGGCTACACCTTC
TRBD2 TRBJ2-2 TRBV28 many CASSLWELAGGPGELFF TGTGCCAGCAGTTTATGGGAGCTAGCGGGAGGGCCCGGGGAGCTGTTTTTT
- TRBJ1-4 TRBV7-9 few CASIPGPDAGKLFF TGTGCCAGCATCCCGGGCCCCGATGCTGGAAAACTGTTTTTT
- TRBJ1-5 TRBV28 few CASSRLVHQPQHF TGTGCCAGCAGCAGGCTAGTACATCAGCCCCAGCATTTT
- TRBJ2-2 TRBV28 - CVTLGQGYTGELFF TGTGTCACCCTGGGGCAGGGATACACCGGGGAGCTGTTTTTT
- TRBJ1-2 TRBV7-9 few CASSLVLRDTYGYTF TGTGCCAGCAGCTTAGTTCTTCGGGACACCTATGGCTACACCTTC
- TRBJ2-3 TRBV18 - CASSPPTALGPDTQYF TGTGCCAGCTCACCACCCACGGCTCTGGGGCCCGATACGCAGTATTTT
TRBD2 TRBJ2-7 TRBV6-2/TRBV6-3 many CASRQREWGEQYF TGTGCCAGCAGACAGCGGGAGTGGGGCGAGCAGTACTTC
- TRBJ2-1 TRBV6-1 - CASSRLSNEQFF TGTGCCAGCAGTCGTTTGAGCAATGAGCAGTTCTTC
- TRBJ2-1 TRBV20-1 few CSASIWGYNEQFF TGCAGTGCTAGCATATGGGGCTACAATGAGCAGTTCTTC
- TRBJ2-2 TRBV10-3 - CAISSGSTDTGELFF TGTGCCATCAGTTCGGGCTCGACCGACACCGGGGAGCTGTTTTTT
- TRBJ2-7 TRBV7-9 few CASSLATGSEQYF TGTGCCAGCAGCTTAGCCACAGGGTCCGAGCAGTACTTC
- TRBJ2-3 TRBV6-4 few CATSPDSSTDTQYF TGTGCCACCAGCCCCGACAGTTCCACAGATACGCAGTATTTT
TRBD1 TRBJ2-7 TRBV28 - CASGDRAYEQYF TGTGCCAGCGGCGACAGGGCCTACGAGCAGTACTTC
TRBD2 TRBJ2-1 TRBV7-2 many CASSLARAGGGNEQFF TGTGCCAGCAGCTTAGCGCGGGCGGGGGGCGGCAATGAGCAGTTCTTC
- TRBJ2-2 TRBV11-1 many CASSTYREVTGELFF TGTGCCAGCAGCACATACCGGGAAGTCACCGGGGAGCTGTTTTTT
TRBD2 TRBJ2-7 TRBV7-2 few CASSFGLAGPRYEQYF TGTGCCAGCAGCTTTGGACTAGCGGGGCCCCGCTACGAGCAGTACTTC
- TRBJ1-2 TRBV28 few CASRDDSFYGYTF TGTGCCAGCCGCGACGACAGTTTCTATGGCTACACCTTC
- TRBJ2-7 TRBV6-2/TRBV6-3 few CASSLDLYEQYF TGTGCCAGCAGTTTGGACCTCTACGAGCAGTACTTC